This TCR beta chain was profiled in a study of blood T cell repertoires in COVID-19. Across the study: Whether acute or convalescent, the COVID-19 samples came from the United States, Italy and Spain. The cDNA or gDNA used as material had been derived from T cells, B-cell-depleted T cells, or PBMCs.

V lost 5 bases and J 2 bases, leaving 10 bases between the germline ends. Germline CDR1 and CDR2: ENHRY and SYGVKD. The CDR3 sequence is 13 residues long. As handled by the study authors: The assay estimated nucleated cells by amplifying reference gene primers. Measured with immunoSEQ multiplex PCR; TCRdb has only the in-frame clones, and not every one. The V and J calls and clone size come from that table; D and trimming were worked out from the DNA. The table records roughly 340,000 clones, around nine tenths of them present only once. This sequence was found in a woman aged 18-30 years who had recovered from COVID-19. Sequenced sample: peripheral blood. The chain recombines TRBV10-3 with TRBJ2-7; tentative D call: TRBD2 (5 bases). CDR3 in amino acids: CAISRGSTYEQYV. DNA of the CDR3: TGTGCCATCAGTCGGGGATCTACCTACGAGCAGTACGTC.